One and the same sample provided the 15 T cell receptor beta chains below, sequenced in a study of CD8+ T cells in alopecia areata. Treatment defined: oral pan-JAK inhibitor, 5-10 mg twice daily. Extraction and reverse transcription of RNA yielded cDNA as the sequencing template. Assay: immunoSEQ multiplex PCR; the TCRdb copy retains only in-frame clones and omits some. The sample yields about 290,000 clones, nearly 60% seen once. The material was CD4+ T cells sorted from blood, obtained at week 24, from a patient treated with tofacitinib. These receptors were obtained from a human donor with alopecia areata.

The J gene is TRBJ2-2, the V gene TRBV5-1, with 15 positions matching TRBD2. The CDR3 has 17 residues. Trimming removed 3 bases from V and 2 bases from J; junction bases left unmatched: 2. Germline values: CDR1 SGHRS, CDR2 YFSETQ. CDR3 in DNA: TGCGCCAGCAGCTCGGGACTAGCGGGGGGAAACACCGGGGAGCTGTTTTTT. Translated: CASSSGLAGGNTGELFF.

In this sample, this clone turned up a few times. The chain is built from TRBV7-2 and TRBJ2-7, with D tentatively TRBD1 or TRBD2 (6 bases each). Germline V CDR1 and CDR2: SGHTA, FQGNSA. With 1 base removed from V and 7 bases from J, the gap between germline ends came to 11 bases. The CDR3 contains 13 residues. The CDR3 sequence: CASSLDRAGEQYF. CDR3 nucleotides: TGTGCCAGCAGCTTAGACAGGGCGGGAGAGCAGTACTTC.

The chain carries TRBV20-1 and TRBJ1-2; unclear D gene. There are 11 residues in the CDR3. With 5 bases removed from V and 4 bases from J, the gap between germline ends came to 8 bases. Germline-derived CDR1 and CDR2 are DFQATT and SNEGSKA (reference sequence). CDR3 protein: CSAFLGYGYTF. In DNA form, the CDR3 reads TGCAGTGCTTTCCTTGGCTATGGCTACACCTTC.

The chain employs TRBV6-5 and TRBJ2-6, with D uncertain. The CDR3 is 14 amino acids. Trimming removed 2 bases from V and 2 bases from J, with 4 bases in between. CDR1 and CDR2 (germline): MNHEY, SVGAGI. CDR3 nucleotides: TGTGCCAGCAGTTACGCGACTGGGGCCAACGTCCTGACTTTC. Its translation: CASSYATGANVLTF.

This clone has just a few counts. This chain uses TRBV5-1 with TRBJ2-7; D is perhaps TRBD2 (6 bases). The V end lost 3 bases, the J end lost 3 bases, and 10 bases lay between the germline ends. CDR1 is SGHRS, CDR2 YFSETQ, per germline. The CDR3 extends over 13 amino acids. The CDR3 protein is CASSSAGSYEQYF. CDR3 sequence (DNA): TGCGCCAGCAGCTCCGCCGGGAGCTACGAGCAGTACTTC.

The rearrangement links TRBV30 to TRBJ1-1; D not certain. Germline CDR1 reads GTSNPN; CDR2 reads SVGIG (reference sequence). The V and J ends lost 0 bases and 2 bases respectively, with 10 bases between them. The CDR3 has 14 amino acids. CDR3 residues: CAWSVRRGNTEAFF. The CDR3 DNA follows: TGTGCCTGGAGTGTACGAAGAGGTAACACTGAAGCTTTCTTT.

V gene TRBV5-4 combines with J gene TRBJ2-5; the D gene could be TRBD1 or TRBD2 (5 bases each). The CDR3 has 16 amino acids. The ends were cut back, 4 bases at V and 2 bases at J, with 18 bases in the middle. From germline, CDR1 is SGHNT and CDR2 YYREEE (reference sequence). The CDR3 loop reads CASSTPGEGRQETQYF. In DNA, the CDR3 is TGTGCCAGCAGCACCCCCGGAGAGGGGCGACAAGAGACCCAGTACTTC.

The V call is TRBV14, the J call TRBJ2-1; either TRBD1 or TRBD2 may supply D (5 bases each). Germline V gene data show CDR1 as SGHDN and CDR2 as FVKESK. V dropped 6 bases and J dropped 12 bases, with 21 bases sitting between them. The CDR3 consists of 14 residues. This CDR3 is CASSHSYEGQGQFF. DNA of the CDR3: TGTGCCAGCAGTCACTCCTATGAGGGGCAGGGGCAGTTCTTC.

Details on this clone: One junction end does not reproduce the germline sequence, and a read error may be involved. V gene TRBV7-7 combines with J gene TRBJ2-7; possibly TRBD1 or TRBD2 for D (5 bases each). This CDR3 is 15 amino acids long. In germline, CDR1 is SSHAT, CDR2 FNYEAQ (reference sequence). The CDR3 sequence: CASSLGGHSSYEQYF. The CDR3 DNA follows: TGTGCTAGCAGCTTAGGAGGACATAGCTCCTACGAGCAGTACTTC.

This chain links TRBV5-4 with TRBJ2-5; D gene uncertain. The CDR3 is made up of 13 amino acids. Trimming stripped 3 bases from V and 5 bases from J, with 11 bases between. CDR1 is SGHNT, CDR2 YYREEE, per germline (reference sequence). As DNA, the CDR3 is TGTGCCAGCAGCTCTGGGGATGGGGAGACCCAGTACTTC. The encoded protein is CASSSGDGETQYF.

This clone was picked up one time. The chain carries TRBV7-2 and TRBJ2-7, with TRBD1 matching 12 bases. This CDR3 spans 14 amino acids. Germline V gene data show CDR1 as SGHTA and CDR2 as FQGNSA. The trim removed 3 bases at V and 7 bases at J, leaving 4 bases unmatched. CDR3 in DNA: TGTGCCAGCAGCTTGGGGACAGGGGGCCGAGAGCAGTACTTC. Translated, it gives CASSLGTGGREQYF.

V usage is TRBV10-3 and J usage is TRBJ2-5; D might be TRBD1 (5 bases). CDR1 is ENHRY, CDR2 SYGVKD, per germline. With 6 bases removed from V and 0 bases from J, the gap between germline ends came to 11 bases. The length of the CDR3 is 14 residues. As DNA, the CDR3 is TGTGCCATCAGGTGGGGCGTAGACCAAGAGACCCAGTACTTC. Amino acids: CAIRWGVDQETQYF.

V and J are TRBV5-1 and TRBJ2-7; maybe TRBD2 (6 bases). The germline V gene has CDR1 SGHRS and CDR2 YFSETQ. V dropped 0 bases and J dropped 0 bases, with 10 bases sitting between them. This CDR3 region has 15 residues. The CDR3 loop reads CASSLASGSSYEQYF. The CDR3 DNA follows: TGCGCCAGCAGCTTGGCCTCCGGGAGCTCCTACGAGCAGTACTTC.

This chain links TRBV9 with TRBJ2-6; D remains unclear. This CDR3 is 15 amino acids long. CDR1 and CDR2 (germline): SGDLS, YYNGEE. Trimming removed 0 bases at V and 2 bases at J, with 6 bases between. CDR3 residues: CASSVERAGANVLTF. As DNA, the CDR3 is TGTGCCAGCAGCGTAGAGAGAGCTGGGGCCAACGTCCTGACTTTC.

In regard to this clone: This sample also contains other DNA sequences that code for the same CDR3. V gene TRBV30 combines with J gene TRBJ1-2, with D possibly TRBD1 on 5 matching bases. V was pared by 0 bases and J by 2 bases, with 7 bases between. Germline V lookup: CDR1 GTSNPN, CDR2 SVGIG (reference sequence). The CDR3 spans 13 residues. The CDR3 nucleotides are TGTGCCTGGAGTGTCGGGACGAACTATGGCTACACCTTC. This translates into CAWSVGTNYGYTF.